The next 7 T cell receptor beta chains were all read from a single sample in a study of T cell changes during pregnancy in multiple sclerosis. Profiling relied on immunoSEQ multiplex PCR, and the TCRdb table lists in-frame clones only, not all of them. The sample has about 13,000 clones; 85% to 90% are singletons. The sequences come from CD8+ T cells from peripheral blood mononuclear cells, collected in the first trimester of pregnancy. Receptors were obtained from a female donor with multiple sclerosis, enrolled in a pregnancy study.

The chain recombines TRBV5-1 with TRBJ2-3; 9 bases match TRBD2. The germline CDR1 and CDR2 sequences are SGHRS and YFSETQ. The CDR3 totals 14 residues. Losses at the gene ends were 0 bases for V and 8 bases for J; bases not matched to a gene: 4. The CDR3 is CASSLVLAGATQYF. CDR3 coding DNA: TGCGCCAGCAGCTTGGTACTAGCGGGTGCTACGCAGTATTTT.

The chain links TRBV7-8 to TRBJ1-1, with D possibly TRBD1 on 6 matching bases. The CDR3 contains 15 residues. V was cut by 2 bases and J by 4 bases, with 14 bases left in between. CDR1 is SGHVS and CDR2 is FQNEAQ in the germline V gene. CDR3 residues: CASSLSRGGSTEAFF. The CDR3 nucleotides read TGTGCCAGCAGCTTATCCCGGGGGGGCAGCACTGAAGCTTTCTTT.

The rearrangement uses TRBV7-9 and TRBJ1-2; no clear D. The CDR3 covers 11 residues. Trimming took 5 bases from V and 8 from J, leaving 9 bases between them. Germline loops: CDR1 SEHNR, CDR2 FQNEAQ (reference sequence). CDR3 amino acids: CASSRGEGYTF. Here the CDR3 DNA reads TGTGCCAGCAGCCGTGGAGAGGGCTACACCTTC.

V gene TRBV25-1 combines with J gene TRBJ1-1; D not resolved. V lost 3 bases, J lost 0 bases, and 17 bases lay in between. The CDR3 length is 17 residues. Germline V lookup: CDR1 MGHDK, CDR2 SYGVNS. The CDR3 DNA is TGTGCCAGCAGTGACCACGACACCGGCGCGATGAACACTGAAGCTTTCTTT. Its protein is CASSDHDTGAMNTEAFF.

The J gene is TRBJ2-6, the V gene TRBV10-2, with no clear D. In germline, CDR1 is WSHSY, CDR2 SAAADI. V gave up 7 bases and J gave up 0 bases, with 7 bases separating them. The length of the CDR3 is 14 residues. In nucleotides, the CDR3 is TGCGCCAGCATAGGAGCCTCTGGGGCCAACGTCCTGACTTTC. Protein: CASIGASGANVLTF.

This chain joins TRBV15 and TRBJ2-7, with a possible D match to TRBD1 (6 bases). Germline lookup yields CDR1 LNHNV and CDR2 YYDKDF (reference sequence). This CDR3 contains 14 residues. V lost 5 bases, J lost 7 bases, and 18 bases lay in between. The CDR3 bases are TGTGCCACCAGCTTGAGACAGGAGGTGGGAGAGCAGTACTTC. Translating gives CATSLRQEVGEQYF. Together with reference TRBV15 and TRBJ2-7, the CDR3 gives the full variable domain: DAMVIQNPRYQVTQFGKPVTLSCSQTLNHNVMYWYQQKSSQAPKLLFHYYDKDFNNEADTPDNFQSRRPNTSFCFLDIRSPGLGDTAMYLCATSLRQEVGEQYFGPGTRLTVT.

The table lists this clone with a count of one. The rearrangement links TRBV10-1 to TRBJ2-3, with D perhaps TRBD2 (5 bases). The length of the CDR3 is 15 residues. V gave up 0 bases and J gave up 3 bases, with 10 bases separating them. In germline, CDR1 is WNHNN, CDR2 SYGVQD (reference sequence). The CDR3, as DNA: TGCGCCAGCAGTGAGTCGACGGGGTTTACAGATACGCAGTATTTT. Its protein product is CASSESTGFTDTQYF.